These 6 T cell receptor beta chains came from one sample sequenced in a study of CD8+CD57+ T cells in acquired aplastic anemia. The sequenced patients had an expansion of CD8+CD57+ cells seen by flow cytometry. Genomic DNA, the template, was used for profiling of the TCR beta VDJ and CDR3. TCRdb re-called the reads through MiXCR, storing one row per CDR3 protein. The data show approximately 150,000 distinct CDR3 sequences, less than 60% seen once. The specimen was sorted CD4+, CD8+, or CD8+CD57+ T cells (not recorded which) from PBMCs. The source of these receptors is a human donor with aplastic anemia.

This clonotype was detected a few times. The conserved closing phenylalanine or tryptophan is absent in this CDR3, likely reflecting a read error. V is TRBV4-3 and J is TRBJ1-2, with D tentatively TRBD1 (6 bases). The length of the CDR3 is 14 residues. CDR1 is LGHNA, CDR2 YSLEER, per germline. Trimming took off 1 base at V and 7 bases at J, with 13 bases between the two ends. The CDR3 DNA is TGCGCCAGCAGCCAAGGGGGGCCTCGGGCTGGCTACACCCTC. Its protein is CASSQGGPRAGYTL.

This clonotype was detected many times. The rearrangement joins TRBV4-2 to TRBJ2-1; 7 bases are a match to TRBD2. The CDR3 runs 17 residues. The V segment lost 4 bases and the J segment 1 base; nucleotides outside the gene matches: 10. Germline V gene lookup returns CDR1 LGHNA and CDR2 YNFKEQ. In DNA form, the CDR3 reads TGTGCCAGCAGCCCCAACAAATGGGGGGGATCCTACAATGAGCAGTTCTTC. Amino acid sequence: CASSPNKWGGSYNEQFF.

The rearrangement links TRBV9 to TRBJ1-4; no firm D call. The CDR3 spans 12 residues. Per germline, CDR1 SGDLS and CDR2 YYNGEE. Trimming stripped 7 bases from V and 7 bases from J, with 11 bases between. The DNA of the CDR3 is TGTGCCAGCTCGGGAATTGGTGAAAAACTGTTTTTT. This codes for CASSGIGEKLFF.

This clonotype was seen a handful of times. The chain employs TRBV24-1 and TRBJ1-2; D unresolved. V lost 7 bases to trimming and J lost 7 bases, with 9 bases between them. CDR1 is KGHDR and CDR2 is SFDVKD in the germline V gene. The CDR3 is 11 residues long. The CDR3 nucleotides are TGTGCCACCAGCCAAGGCTCTGGCTACACCTTC. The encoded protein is CATSQGSGYTF.

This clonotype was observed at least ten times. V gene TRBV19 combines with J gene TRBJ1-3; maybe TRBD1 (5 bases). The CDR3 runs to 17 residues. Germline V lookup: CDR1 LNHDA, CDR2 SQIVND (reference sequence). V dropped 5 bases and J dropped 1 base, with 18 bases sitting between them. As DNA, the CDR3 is TGTGCCAGTAGTGGGGGACTAAGGACGGCTTCTGGAAACACCATATATTTT. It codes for CASSGGLRTASGNTIYF.

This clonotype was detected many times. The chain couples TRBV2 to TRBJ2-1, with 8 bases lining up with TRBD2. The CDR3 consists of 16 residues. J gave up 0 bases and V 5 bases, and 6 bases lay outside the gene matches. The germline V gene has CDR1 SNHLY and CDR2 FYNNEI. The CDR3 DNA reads TGTGCCAGCAGTCTCGATAGCGGGGTCTCCTACAATGAGCAGTTCTTC. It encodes CASSLDSGVSYNEQFF. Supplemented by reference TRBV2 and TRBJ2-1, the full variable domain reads EPEVTQTPSHQVTQMGQEVILRCVPISNHLYFYWYRQILGQKVEFLVSFYNNEISEKSEIFDDQFSVERPDGSNFTLKIRSTKLEDSAMYFCASSLDSGVSYNEQFFGPGTRLTVL.